These T cell receptor beta chains were read from a single sample in a study of control samples from healthy donors and cancer patients. Clones were read by immunoSEQ multiplex PCR, and TCRdb kept only the in-frame ones, dropping some. The repertoire holds 110,000 to 150,000 clones, with roughly 92% as singletons. Sequenced input: blood. These receptors were taken from a man aged 30 to 45 in good health. Both conserved end residues are part of each CDR3. A D gene is named only where the DNA matches it firmly. Some rows mark clone size as missing; the rest say once, few, many or name a class of expanded clone.

V gene	clone size	J gene	D gene	CDR3 protein	CDR3 DNA
TRBV4-3	NA	TRBJ1-1	NA	CASSQAATLALTEAFF	TGCGCCAGCAGCCAAGCCGCGACCCTGGCCCTCACTGAAGCTTTCTTT
TRBV28	once	TRBJ2-3	NA	CASSFFGGSTDTQYF	TGTGCCAGCAGTTTTTTCGGAGGTAGCACAGATACGCAGTATTTT
TRBV30	NA	TRBJ2-1	NA	CAWISFPGDEQFF	TGTGCCTGGATTTCGTTTCCTGGCGATGAGCAGTTCTTC
TRBV25-1	NA	TRBJ1-3	NA	CATRQAGNTTYF	TGTGCCACCCGTCAGGCCGGAAACACCACATATTTT
TRBV19	once	TRBJ2-1	TRBD2	CASSVGSGSHTYNEQFF	TGTGCCAGTAGTGTGGGGAGCGGGAGCCATACCTACAATGAGCAGTTCTTC
TRBV28	NA	TRBJ1-1	TRBD1	CASSLWSRQGVYTEAFF	TGTGCCAGCAGTTTATGGTCCCGACAGGGGGTTTATACTGAAGCTTTCTTT
TRBV4-1	NA	TRBJ2-1	NA	CASSHSQTALYLEQFF	TGCGCCAGCAGCCATTCTCAGACCGCCCTATATCTTGAGCAGTTCTTC
TRBV28	NA	TRBJ1-5	NA	CASTGWGQGGQPQHF	TGTGCCAGCACCGGATGGGGGCAGGGAGGTCAGCCCCAGCATTTT
TRBV5-6	NA	TRBJ1-6	NA	CASSLEFIGSPLHF	TGTGCCAGCAGCTTGGAGTTCATTGGCTCACCCCTCCACTTT
TRBV5-4	once	TRBJ1-6	NA	CASSLGQDNNSPLHF	TGTGCCAGCAGCTTGGGACAGGATAATAATTCACCCCTCCACTTT
TRBV10-3	few	TRBJ1-1	NA	CAISEDTQATEAFF	TGTGCCATCAGCGAGGACACGCAGGCTACTGAAGCTTTCTTT
TRBV6-5	NA	TRBJ1-3	TRBD1	CASSLSGGSSGNTIYF	TGTGCCAGCAGTTTGTCAGGGGGCTCGTCTGGAAACACCATATATTTT
TRBV2	NA	TRBJ1-5	NA	CASSANSNQPQHF	TGTGCCAGCAGTGCTAACAGCAATCAGCCCCAGCATTTT
TRBV19	NA	TRBJ2-3	NA	CASSIEDGGYTDTQYF	TGTGCCAGTAGTATAGAAGACGGGGGTTACACAGATACGCAGTATTTT
TRBV7-3	once	TRBJ2-5	TRBD2	CASSLKASGIETQYF	TGTGCCAGCAGCTTGAAAGCTAGCGGGATTGAGACCCAGTACTTC